This TCR beta chain is drawn from a study of cytomegalovirus exposure and HLA in healthy donors. The primer mix had 60 Vbeta and 13 Jbeta primers. Sequencing used immunoSEQ multiplex PCR; TCRdb keeps in-frame clones, though not all of them. The sample comprises approximately 54,000 clones, 82% of which are singletons, and 2.5% to 3.5% rests with the top ten. Comments on this clone: Antigen: not known.

Germline V gives CDR1 MNHEY, CDR2 SMNVEV (reference sequence). The CDR3 totals 13 residues. V was trimmed by 8 bases and J by 5 bases, leaving 15 bases between them. Study-level points and caveats: TCR beta V- and J-gene trimming was later associated with a missense DCLRE1C variant. Solely CMV serostatus was available to characterize immune exposure. Cytomegalovirus-associated status was assigned to approximately 160 TCR beta chains. Later on, an analysis tied under 20,000 TCR beta sequences to HLA alleles at 0.05 false discovery rate.

The chain uses TRBV27 and TRBJ1-1, with TRBD1 as a possible D gene (5 bases). The receptor was derived from a woman in her late teens or twenties in good health and CMV-seronegative. The sample comprised PBMCs. The DNA of the CDR3 is TGTGCCAGCTGGGGGGGGGTGGGAACTGAAGCTTTCTTT. Encoded protein: CASWGGVGTEAFF.